This TCR beta chain was retrieved from a study of shared T cell receptors in the human thymus. The table came from immunoSEQ multiplex PCR; TCRdb's copy has only in-frame clones and leaves some out. The data contain around 340,000 clones, 85% to 95% of them seen just once; the ten biggest clones take up about 0.02%. The CDR3 consists of 16 residues. V was clipped by 0 bases and J by 2 bases, with 14 bases between them. Germline V lookup: CDR1 LGHNA, CDR2 YSLEER. Sequencing was performed on thymocytes. The source of this sequence is a human donor. The chain combines TRBV4-3 with TRBJ2-7; D ambiguous. The CDR3 is CASSQDGSAMTYEQYF. DNA of the CDR3: TGCGCCAGCAGCCAAGATGGCTCGGCAATGACCTACGAGCAGTACTTC.